These T cell receptor beta chains were read from a single sample in a study of regulatory T cells in long-lasting Graves disease. TCRdb itself ran the multiplex PCR reads through MiXCR, one entry per CDR3 protein. The sample yields approximately 390,000 distinct CDR3 sequences, around 15% seen once. The same data also contributed to another study, on T cells in Graves' hyperthyroidism and ophthalmopathy.

The sequenced sample was peripheral blood mononuclear cells (PBMCs), obtained at new diagnosis, from a patient treated with antithyroid drugs. The receptors were gathered from a woman aged 18 to 35 with Graves disease. CDR3s include the opening cysteine and the closing phenylalanine or tryptophan. D genes are given only for firm matches. Expanded clones get a size class; other rows say once, few or many, or leave the size out.

d_gene	v_gene	len	abundance	j_gene	CDR3nt	CDR3aa
.	TRBV29-1	14	many	TRBJ2-1	TGCAGCGTTGAAGCGACGAGCTCCTACAATGAGCAGTTCTTC	CSVEATSSYNEQFF
.	TRBV5-1	14	many	TRBJ2-5	TGCGCCAGCAGCTTGGCCAGGGACAAAGAGACCCAGTACTTC	CASSLARDKETQYF
TRBD1	TRBV6-1	14	many	TRBJ2-2	TGTGCCAGCGCCTCGGGACAGGGGGCCGGGGAGCTGTTTTTT	CASASGQGAGELFF
.	TRBV29-1	12	few	TRBJ2-3	TGCAGCGTTGATCCAGACACAGATACGCAGTATTTT	CSVDPDTDTQYF
.	TRBV3-1	13	many	TRBJ2-5	TGTGCCAGCAGCCAAAGTTCGGTAGAGACCCAGTACTTC	CASSQSSVETQYF
.	TRBV3-1	13	many	TRBJ1-3	TGTGCCAGCAGCCAAGGAGGGAGTAACACCATATATTTT	CASSQGGSNTIYF
.	TRBV6-1	14	many	TRBJ1-2	TGTGCCAGCAGTGAAGCGGGCCGAATCTATGGCTACACCTTC	CASSEAGRIYGYTF
.	TRBV7-8	14	.	TRBJ1-1	TGTGCCAGCAGCCGGGACAATTTGAACACTGAAGCTTTCTTT	CASSRDNLNTEAFF
.	TRBV5-6	15	many	TRBJ2-5	TGTGCCAGCAGGTTACAGGGGACCGGGGGAGAGACCCAGTACTTC	CASRLQGTGGETQYF
TRBD1	TRBV9	13	.	TRBJ1-3	TGTGCCAGCAGCGTAGCAGGGGGGGACACCATATATTTT	CASSVAGGDTIYF
TRBD1	TRBV7-3	15	many	TRBJ1-2	TGTGCCAGCAGCCCAAGCGGGACAGTCAGCTATGGCTACACCTTC	CASSPSGTVSYGYTF
.	TRBV5-1	14	many	TRBJ2-2	TGCGCCAGCAGCGAGAGGATGAACACCGGGGAGCTGTTTTTT	CASSERMNTGELFF
TRBD2	TRBV14	18	.	TRBJ2-1	TGTGCCAGCAGCCAAGAGAAACTAGCGGGGGGCCATGGTATTGAGCAGTTCTTC	CASSQEKLAGGHGIEQFF
.	TRBV7-9	15	few	TRBJ2-5	TGTGCCAGCAGCTCAGGCCCAACGCTAAGAGAGACCCAGTACTTC	CASSSGPTLRETQYF
.	TRBV5-5	14	many	TRBJ1-6	TGTGCCAGCAGCCAGAATCAGGGGAGGTCACCCCTCCACTTT	CASSQNQGRSPLHF
.	TRBV6-1	15	many	TRBJ2-1	TGTGCCAGCAGTAGATCGGGGGGACAGAACAATGAGCAGTTCTTC	CASSRSGGQNNEQFF
TRBD2	TRBV10-3	17	few	TRBJ2-1	TGTGCCATCAGTGTCACAATTAGCGGGAGCTCTACAGGTGAGCAGTTCTTC	CAISVTISGSSTGEQFF